This entry concerns a single T cell receptor (beta chain). The sample belongs to a study of control samples from healthy donors and cancer patients. Clones were sequenced by immunoSEQ multiplex PCR, and TCRdb holds only the in-frame ones, with some missing. This table holds approximately 46,000 clones, roughly 92% found once. The CDR3 has 17 amino acids. Germline values: CDR1 SGHVS, CDR2 FQNEAQ. Trimming took off 1 base at V and 6 bases at J, with 22 bases between the two ends. This sequence was found in a man aged 30 to 45 with colorectal cancer. This sequence joins TRBV7-8 and TRBJ2-7, with D tentatively TRBD1 (6 bases). Sample: PBMCs. This CDR3 reads CASSLGKQDSFRSEQYF. The CDR3 nucleotides are TGTGCCAGCAGCTTAGGAAAACAGGACAGCTTTCGATCCGAGCAGTACTTC.